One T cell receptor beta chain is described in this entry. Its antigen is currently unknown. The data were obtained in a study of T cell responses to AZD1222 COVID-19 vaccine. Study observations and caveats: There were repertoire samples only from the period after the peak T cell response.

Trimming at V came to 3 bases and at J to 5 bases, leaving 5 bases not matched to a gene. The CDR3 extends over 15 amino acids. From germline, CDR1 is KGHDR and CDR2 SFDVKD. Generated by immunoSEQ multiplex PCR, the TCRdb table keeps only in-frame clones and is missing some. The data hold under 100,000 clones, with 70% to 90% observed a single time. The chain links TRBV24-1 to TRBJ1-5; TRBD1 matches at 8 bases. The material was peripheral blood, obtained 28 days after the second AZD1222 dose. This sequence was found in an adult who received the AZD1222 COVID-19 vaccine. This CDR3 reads CATSDGRGPYQPQHF. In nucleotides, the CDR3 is TGTGCCACCAGTGATGGCAGGGGGCCCTATCAGCCCCAGCATTTT.